This record concerns one T cell receptor (beta chain) sequence. Its antigen is as yet unknown. This may be a read error, as it is one base from a much larger clone. Authors of the study amplified TCR beta CDR3 regions from RNA transcripts. The HTBI primer set drove a first-round RT-PCR of the TCR CDR3. TCRdb processed the multiplex PCR reads anew with MiXCR; each CDR3 protein has one entry. This table has some 700,000 distinct CDR3 sequences, about 18% appearing once. These data belong to a study of T cells in Graves' hyperthyroidism and ophthalmopathy. This CDR3 has 16 residues. Germline V gene lookup returns CDR1 SGHAT and CDR2 FQNNGV. Exclusion followed for patients with uncontrolled infection, other autoimmune disease, pregnancy or lactation. General study results and limits: Within blood appeared most thyroid clonotypes that had expanded above 0.001. Ophthalmopathy was identified by the model a median around 5.9 months ahead of onset. Researchers report that a 13 V-J model separated ophthalmopathy from stable hyperthyroidism.

The receptor comes from a man aged 45-60 years with Graves' hyperthyroidism. Sequenced sample: blood. The V gene is TRBV11-2, the J gene TRBJ1-1; 9 bases fit TRBD1. The chain's CDR3 is CASKEPGQGLNTEASF. In nucleotides, the CDR3 is TGTGCCAGCAAAGAACCGGGACAGGGATTGAACACTGAAGCTTCCTTT. Filled out from reference TRBV11-2 and TRBJ1-1, the complete variable domain reads EAGVAQSPRYKIIEKRQSVAFWCNPISGHATLYWYQQILGQGPKLLIQFQNNGVVDDSQLPKDRFSAERLKGVDSTLKIQPAKLEDSAVYLCASKEPGQGLNTEASFGQGTRLTVV.